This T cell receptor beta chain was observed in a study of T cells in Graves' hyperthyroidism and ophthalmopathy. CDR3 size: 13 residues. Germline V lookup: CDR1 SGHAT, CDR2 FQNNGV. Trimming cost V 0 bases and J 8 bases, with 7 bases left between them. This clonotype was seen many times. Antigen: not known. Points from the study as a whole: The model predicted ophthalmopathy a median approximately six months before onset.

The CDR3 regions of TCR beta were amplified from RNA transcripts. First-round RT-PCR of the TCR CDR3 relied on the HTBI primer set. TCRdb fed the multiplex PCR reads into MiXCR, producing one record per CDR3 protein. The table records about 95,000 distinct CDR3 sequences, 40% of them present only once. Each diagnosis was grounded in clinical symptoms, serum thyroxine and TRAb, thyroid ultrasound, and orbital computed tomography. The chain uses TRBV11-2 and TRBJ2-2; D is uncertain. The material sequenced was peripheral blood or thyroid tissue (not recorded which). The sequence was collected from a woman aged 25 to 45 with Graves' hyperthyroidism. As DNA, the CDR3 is TGTGCCAGCAGCTTAGATTGGGATGGGGAGCTGTTTTTT. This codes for CASSLDWDGELFF.